These 18 T cell receptor beta chains were all obtained from the same sample, sequenced in a study of identical twins. TCRdb analysed the 5' RACE reads with MiXCR anew, one entry per CDR3 protein. The sample includes 1.5 million to 2 million distinct CDR3 sequences, 32% of them seen just once. Sequenced: cord blood. All receptors derive from a newborn girl in good health.

V gene TRBV14 combines with J gene TRBJ2-2; D remains unclear. This CDR3 region has 14 residues. The V gene lost 0 bases and the J gene lost 4 bases, with 6 bases spanning the gap. Germline loops: CDR1 SGHDN, CDR2 FVKESK. The CDR3 here is CASSQDFITGELFF. DNA of the CDR3: TGTGCCAGCAGCCAAGATTTCATCACCGGGGAGCTGTTTTTT.

This clonotype was picked up one time. This chain joins TRBV5-1 and TRBJ2-3, with 12 bases aligning to TRBD2. The length of the CDR3 is 17 residues. V was pared by 2 bases and J by 3 bases, with 7 bases of the junction left unmatched. The germline CDR1 and CDR2 sequences are SGHRS and YFSETQ. Written as DNA, the CDR3 is TGCGCCAGCAGCTTATTCCTAGCGGGGGGGCCGACAGATACGCAGTATTTT. It is translated as CASSLFLAGGPTDTQYF.

Comments on this clonotype: Mismatch with germline at one junction end may stem from a read error. This chain uses TRBV6-6 with TRBJ1-1; D is undetermined. The CDR3 covers 14 residues. Germline CDR1 is MNHNY and CDR2 is SVGAGI (reference sequence). This CDR3 reads CAGSYAGRNTEAFF. CDR3 coding DNA: TGTGCCGGCAGTTATGCGGGTAGGAACACTGAAGCTTTCTTT.

This clonotype was observed a handful of times. J is TRBJ2-1 and V is TRBV12-3 or TRBV12-4; D not resolved. The CDR3 covers 14 residues. Trimming removed 7 bases from V and 8 bases from J, with 18 bases in between. In DNA, the CDR3 is TGTGCCAGCACGCCGCGGACCCTTTCTCATGAGCAGTTCTTC. This gives the protein CASTPRTLSHEQFF.

This clonotype has a handful of counts. In DNA form, the CDR3 reads TGTGCCAGCAGTGAGGACAGGGACGGCTACACCTTC. This encodes CASSEDRDGYTF. This chain uses TRBV2 with TRBJ1-2; 8 nucleotides match TRBD1. From germline, CDR1 is SNHLY and CDR2 FYNNEI. V lost 3 bases and J lost 8; bases outside the gene matches: 2. This CDR3 region has 12 residues.

As DNA, the CDR3 is TGTGCCAGCAGCCGGAGCGGGACTAGCGGGAAAGGAGGGCAGTTCTTC. It yields the protein CASSRSGTSGKGGQFF. The rearrangement joins TRBV11-1 to TRBJ2-1, with 13 bases matching TRBD2. With V trimmed by 5 bases and J by 12 bases, 13 bases remained unmatched. CDR1 and CDR2 (germline): SGHAT, FQDESV (reference sequence). The CDR3 is 16 residues long.

This clonotype turned up a few times. V is TRBV3-1 and J is TRBJ2-1; 10 bases match TRBD2. Trimming took 1 base from V and 0 from J; bases not matched to a gene: 3. This CDR3 region has 17 residues. Germline values: CDR1 LGHDT, CDR2 YNNKEL (reference sequence). Here the CDR3 DNA reads TGTGCCAGCAGCCAAGGTAGCGGGGGGTCCTCCTACAATGAGCAGTTCTTC. Translated: CASSQGSGGSSYNEQFF.

This clonotype turned up a few times. The chain joins TRBV5-1 to TRBJ1-4; D is undetermined. The V gene lost 3 bases and the J gene lost 8 bases, with 17 bases spanning the gap. CDR1 and CDR2 from the germline V gene are SGHRS and YFSETQ. The CDR3 runs to 15 residues. The CDR3 sequence: CASSSGSTEWEKLFF. In DNA form, the CDR3 reads TGCGCCAGCAGCTCCGGGAGCACTGAATGGGAAAAACTGTTTTTT.

The gene calls are TRBV15 and TRBJ2-7; 7 bases line up with TRBD2. V lost 2 bases and J lost 3; bases outside the gene matches: 4. Germline V gene lookup returns CDR1 LNHNV and CDR2 YYDKDF (reference sequence). This CDR3 is 14 amino acids long. The CDR3 region is CATSRKGGSYEQYF. The CDR3 DNA reads as TGTGCCACCAGCAGAAAGGGAGGGAGCTACGAGCAGTACTTC.

V usage is TRBV2 and J usage is TRBJ2-5; possibly TRBD2 for D (6 bases). The germline V gene has CDR1 SNHLY and CDR2 FYNNEI. CDR3 size: 17 residues. V was clipped by 7 bases and J by 11 bases, with 32 bases between them. CDR3 in amino acids: CASTHPDTGLNHNEQYF. CDR3 sequence (DNA): TGTGCCAGCACACACCCCGATACGGGACTCAACCACAATGAGCAGTACTTC.

The rearrangement uses TRBV20-1 and TRBJ2-7; TRBD2 is a possible D gene (5 bases). The V end was cut by 0 bases, the J end by 4 bases, with 13 bases between. This CDR3 spans 14 amino acids. CDR1 and CDR2 (germline): DFQATT, SNEGSKA (reference sequence). The CDR3 DNA reads TGCAGTGCTAGAGATGCTAGCACCACTTACGAGCAGTACTTC. Translating gives CSARDASTTYEQYF.

The table lists this clonotype with many counts. This sequence joins TRBV29-1 and TRBJ2-5, with D unclear. The CDR3 has 12 residues. The germline V gene encodes CDR1 SQVTM and CDR2 ANQGSEA. V was clipped by 7 bases and J by 5 bases, with 14 bases between them. In nucleotides, the CDR3 is TGCAGCGCCCTCTTCTCCCTGGAGACCCAGTACTTC. This codes for CSALFSLETQYF. Variable domain in full (rest from reference TRBV29-1 and TRBJ2-5): SAVISQKPSRDICQRGTSLTIQCQVDSQVTMMFWYRQQPGQSLTLIATANQGSEATYESGFVIDKFPISRPNLTFSTLTVSNMSPEDSSIYLCSALFSLETQYFGPGTRLLVL.

The chain has TRBV27 and TRBJ2-1; TRBD2 matches at 15 bases. Per germline, CDR1 MNHEY and CDR2 SMNVEV (reference sequence). This CDR3 region has 19 residues. The V gene end was trimmed by 5 bases and the J gene end by 1 base; junction bases not matched to a gene: 9. The CDR3 DNA is TGTGCCAGCAGTCTTTGGGGACTAGCGGGAGGCAAGTCCTACAATGAGCAGTTCTTC. Translation gives CASSLWGLAGGKSYNEQFF.

There are a few counts of this clonotype. The J gene is TRBJ2-7, the V gene TRBV27; 9 bases line up with TRBD2. Trimming cost V 3 bases and J 7 bases; bases outside gene matches: 7. Germline V gene lookup returns CDR1 MNHEY and CDR2 SMNVEV (reference sequence). The CDR3 length is 14 residues. The CDR3, as DNA: TGTGCCAGCAGTTTTGGGACTAGCCTCCATGAGCAGTACTTC. Translation: CASSFGTSLHEQYF.

This sequence joins TRBV12-3 or TRBV12-4 and TRBJ2-3, with D uncertain. V was trimmed by 0 bases and J by 2 bases, leaving 9 bases between them. The CDR3 length is 15 residues. This CDR3 reads CASSLARRPTDTQYF. The CDR3 nucleotides read TGTGCCAGCAGTTTAGCCCGCAGGCCCACAGATACGCAGTATTTT.

The rearrangement links TRBV25-1 to TRBJ2-5; D not resolved. Judging by the DNA end, TRBJ2-7 fits better; the J call may be wrong. Germline-derived CDR1 and CDR2 are MGHDK and SYGVNS. This CDR3 is 13 amino acids long. CDR3 sequence: CASSGYPTYEQYF. DNA of the CDR3: TGTGCCAGCAGTGGGTATCCCACCTACGAGCAGTACTTC.

This sequence joins TRBV20-1 and TRBJ1-5; D unclear. V was clipped by 1 base and J by 0 bases, with 10 bases between them. Looked up from germline, CDR1 is DFQATT and CDR2 is SNEGSKA (reference sequence). This CDR3 is 15 amino acids long. This CDR3 is CSARVQLVSNQPQHF. The CDR3 nucleotides read TGCAGTGCTAGAGTACAGTTGGTTAGCAATCAGCCCCAGCATTTT.

This sequence joins TRBV15 and TRBJ1-2; no definite D call. The CDR3 spans 14 residues. The germline gives CDR1 LNHNV, CDR2 YYDKDF (reference sequence). V lost 0 bases and J 4 bases, leaving 9 bases between the germline ends. CDR3 residues: CATSRDGSFYGYTF. The CDR3 coding sequence is TGTGCCACCAGCAGAGATGGCAGTTTCTATGGCTACACCTTC. The full variable domain, completed using reference TRBV15 and TRBJ1-2, is DAMVIQNPRYQVTQFGKPVTLSCSQTLNHNVMYWYQQKSSQAPKLLFHYYDKDFNNEADTPDNFQSRRPNTSFCFLDIRSPGLGDTAMYLCATSRDGSFYGYTFGSGTRLTVV.